The 23 T cell receptor beta chains reported below all come from one sample, sequenced in a study of cytomegalovirus exposure and HLA in healthy donors. The PCR ran on 60 Vbeta and 13 Jbeta primers. TCRdb's copy holds only in-frame clones and misses some; the assay was immunoSEQ multiplex PCR. Here the sample spans 150,000 to 200,000 clones, around 85% being singletons. The sequencing input was PBMCs. The receptor source for this set is a boy younger than 10 in good health and CMV-seronegative.

V is TRBV14 and J is TRBJ2-2; D ambiguous. Germline CDR1 is SGHDN and CDR2 is FVKESK. The CDR3 has 14 residues. V was clipped by 7 bases and J by 3 bases, with 12 bases between them. CDR3 in DNA: TGTGCCAGCACAATCGGCGGATACACCGGGGAGCTGTTTTTT. This translates into CASTIGGYTGELFF.

The V and J genes are TRBV11-1 and TRBJ2-5; D is possibly TRBD2 (5 bases). The length of the CDR3 is 13 residues. V was clipped by 7 bases and J by 4 bases, with 13 bases between them. Per the germline V gene, CDR1 is SGHAT and CDR2 is FQDESV (reference sequence). The CDR3 bases are TGTGCCAGCACCCTCCGGGGAAGAGAGACCCAGTACTTC. It translates to CASTLRGRETQYF.

V usage is TRBV27 and J usage is TRBJ1-2, with 8 bases matching TRBD1. Germline CDR1 MNHEY, CDR2 SMNVEV (reference sequence). The CDR3 has 14 amino acids. V lost 4 bases, J lost 7 bases, and 8 bases stayed unmatched. The CDR3 bases are TGTGCCAGCAGTTGGGACAGGTCCCTCGGTGGCTACACCTTC. Protein sequence: CASSWDRSLGGYTF.

The genes are TRBV29-1 and TRBJ2-1; a weak D match, TRBD1 (6 bases). Trimming left V 3 bases short and J 4 bases short, with 16 bases between. The CDR3 length is 15 residues. The germline V gene has CDR1 SQVTM and CDR2 ANQGSEA. The CDR3 DNA follows: TGCAGCGTTGACGGACCAGGGGATATATACAATGAGCAGTTCTTC. As protein: CSVDGPGDIYNEQFF.

The chain is built from TRBV27 and TRBJ2-7, with TRBD1 matching 9 bases. The germline CDR1 and CDR2 sequences are MNHEY and SMNVEV (reference sequence). The length of the CDR3 is 14 residues. J was trimmed by 3 bases and V by 5 bases; bases with no gene match: 5. CDR3 in amino acids: CASSIGTGIYEQYF. CDR3 sequence (DNA): TGTGCCAGCAGTATCGGGACAGGGATCTACGAGCAGTACTTC.

The chain combines TRBV4-1 with TRBJ2-7; TRBD1 matches 9 bases. The CDR3 length is 15 residues. Germline values: CDR1 MGHRA, CDR2 YSYEKL. V was clipped by 3 bases and J by 2 bases; unmatched bases: 5. CDR3: CASSQVYRGPYEQYF. DNA for the CDR3: TGCGCCAGCAGCCAGGTATACAGGGGGCCCTACGAGCAGTACTTC.

The chain is built from TRBV5-1 and TRBJ1-1; D gene unclear. This CDR3 contains 14 residues. V dropped 2 bases and J dropped 3 bases, with 11 bases sitting between them. Germline CDR1 is SGHRS and CDR2 is YFSETQ. CDR3 protein: CASSFSGSDTEAFF. The CDR3 coding sequence is TGCGCCAGCAGCTTCTCGGGATCTGACACTGAAGCTTTCTTT. Full variable domain (missing parts from reference TRBV5-1 and TRBJ1-1): KAGVTQTPRYLIKTRGQQVTLSCSPISGHRSVSWYQQTPGQGLQFLFEYFSETQRNKGNFPGRFSGRQFSNSRSEMNVSTLELGDSALYLCASSFSGSDTEAFFGQGTRLTVV.

The V and J genes are TRBV29-1 and TRBJ1-2; TRBD1 might be the D (6 bases). Germline V gives CDR1 SQVTM, CDR2 ANQGSEA. V lost 5 bases to trimming and J lost 0 bases, with 10 bases between them. The CDR3 extends over 13 amino acids. The CDR3 sequence is CSVRDTSNYGYTF. The CDR3 DNA sequence: TGCAGCGTTCGGGACACCTCTAACTATGGCTACACCTTC.

This chain joins TRBV15 and TRBJ2-5; D perhaps matches TRBD2 (5 bases). V was pared by 1 base and J by 4 bases, with 13 bases between. This CDR3 is 15 amino acids long. The germline gives CDR1 LNHNV, CDR2 YYDKDF (reference sequence). For the CDR3, the DNA is TGTGCCACCAGCAGAGGGTTAGGGAGAGGAGAGACCCAGTACTTC. It is translated as CATSRGLGRGETQYF.

The chain couples TRBV7-8 to TRBJ2-1; 13 bases are a match to TRBD2. The CDR3 is made up of 15 amino acids. Germline CDR1 SGHVS, CDR2 FQNEAQ. V lost 1 base, J lost 10 bases, and 4 bases stayed unmatched. The CDR3 loop reads CASSLELAGGREQFF. The CDR3, as DNA: TGTGCCAGCAGCTTAGAACTAGCGGGGGGGCGGGAGCAGTTCTTC.

The sample holds a few counts of this clone. J is TRBJ1-3 and V is TRBV5-1, with TRBD1 matching 7 bases. Germline trimming cut 3 bases from V and 0 bases from J; bases unmatched to any gene: 6. CDR3 length equals 16 residues. Germline V gene lookup returns CDR1 SGHRS and CDR2 YFSETQ. CDR3 nucleotide sequence: TGCGCCAGCAGCTACCTCGGACAGGACTCTGGAAACACCATATATTTT. Translated, it gives CASSYLGQDSGNTIYF.

This chain connects TRBV2 to TRBJ1-2; TRBD1 matches at 8 bases. The length of the CDR3 is 15 residues. Germline-derived CDR1 and CDR2 are SNHLY and FYNNEI. The junction had 8 bases not matched to a gene; V was cut back by 0 bases and J by 8 bases. The CDR3: CASSEALQGAGGYTF. The CDR3 DNA sequence: TGTGCCAGCAGTGAAGCGCTTCAGGGGGCGGGGGGCTACACCTTC.

CDR3 in amino acids: CASSSGQTKAFF. CDR3 nucleotide sequence: TGTGCCAGCAGTTCCGGACAGACAAAAGCTTTCTTT. The chain links TRBV28 to TRBJ1-1, with D perhaps TRBD1 (6 bases). The V gene lost 4 bases and the J gene lost 9 bases, with 12 bases spanning the gap. CDR3 length equals 12 residues. Germline values: CDR1 MDHEN, CDR2 SYDVKM.

As regards this clone: The junction departs from germline at one end; a sequencing error may be responsible. This chain links TRBV28 with TRBJ2-1; 9 nucleotides match TRBD2. This CDR3 contains 12 residues. Germline assignment: CDR1 MDHEN and CDR2 SYDVKM. The CDR3 spells CASSSRGRALIF. DNA of the CDR3: TGTGCCAGCAGTTCGCGCGGGAGGGCCTTGATCTTC. Based on the CDR3 plus reference TRBV28 and TRBJ2-1, the full variable domain is DVKVTQSSRYLVKRTGEKVFLECVQDMDHENMFWYRQDPGLGLRLIYFSYDVKMKEKGDIPEGYSVSREKKERFSLILESASTNQTSMYLCASSSRGRALIFGPGTRLTVL.

The rearrangement links TRBV19 to TRBJ1-2, with TRBD1 matching over 8 bases. The V and J ends lost 6 bases and 7 bases, in that order; junction bases with no gene match: 4. There are 12 residues in the CDR3. CDR1 and CDR2 from the germline V gene are LNHDA and SQIVND (reference sequence). In nucleotides, the CDR3 is TGTGCCAGTAGGGACGGACAGGGTGGCTACACCTTC. Residues: CASRDGQGGYTF.

This chain uses TRBV5-4 with TRBJ1-1, with 9 bases aligning to TRBD1. V trimming: 4 bases; J trimming: 1 base; junction bases outside the gene matches: 8. The V gene's germline CDR1 is SGHNT and CDR2 YYREEE (reference sequence). This CDR3 contains 16 residues. The CDR3 bases are TGTGCCAGCAGCCCTGGACAGGGGCGTACGAACACTGAAGCTTTCTTT. Translated: CASSPGQGRTNTEAFF.

The CDR3, as DNA: TGCGCCAGCAGCCAAGTTGGACTAGCGACAGGGGAGCAGTTCTTC. Protein product: CASSQVGLATGEQFF. V gene TRBV4-1 combines with J gene TRBJ2-1; 9 bases align to TRBD2. This CDR3 comprises 15 residues. V shed 1 base and J 10 bases; nucleotides not matched to a gene: 8. From germline, CDR1 is MGHRA and CDR2 YSYEKL.

The rearrangement links TRBV2 to TRBJ1-1, with unresolved D. The CDR3 is 13 amino acids. Trimming shortened V by 4 bases and J by 1 base, and 7 bases separated the two germline ends. The germline gives CDR1 SNHLY, CDR2 FYNNEI. The CDR3 DNA reads as TGTGCCAGCAGTGCGGAGAAGAACACTGAAGCTTTCTTT. Its protein product is CASSAEKNTEAFF.

This chain links TRBV28 with TRBJ2-5; 10 bases are shared with TRBD1. CDR3 length equals 15 residues. Trimming removed 2 bases from V and 5 bases from J; junction bases left unmatched: 5. CDR1 and CDR2 from the germline V gene are MDHEN and SYDVKM. CDR3 sequence: CASSLPGTGDETQYF. As DNA, the CDR3 is TGTGCCAGCAGTTTACCCGGGACAGGGGATGAGACCCAGTACTTC.

This sequence joins TRBV6-5 and TRBJ1-4; 9 bases agree with TRBD1. CDR1 is MNHEY and CDR2 is SVGAGI in the germline V gene. The ends lost 6 bases at V and 5 bases at J; junction bases unmatched: 7. There are 15 residues in the CDR3. Written as DNA, the CDR3 is TGTGCCAGCAGGGAGAGGACAGGGGAGAATGAAAAACTGTTTTTT. This sequence encodes CASRERTGENEKLFF.

V is TRBV9 and J is TRBJ1-4, with D perhaps matching TRBD1 (5 bases). The CDR3 totals 14 residues. Germline-derived CDR1 and CDR2 are SGDLS and YYNGEE. The ends were cut back, 1 base at V and 8 bases at J, with 12 bases in the middle. The DNA for the CDR3 is TGTGCCAGCAGCGTAAGTCAGGGAAACGAAAAACTGTTTTTT. Translated, it gives CASSVSQGNEKLFF.

The V gene is TRBV27, the J gene TRBJ2-1, with a possible D match to TRBD2 (6 bases). CDR3 length: 16 residues. Germline CDR1 reads MNHEY; CDR2 reads SMNVEV (reference sequence). Between the trimmed V and J ends, which lost 6 bases and 3 bases, there was a span of 18 bases. In DNA form, the CDR3 reads TGTGCCAGCAGGCCGCAGCTTGGCGGGAACTACAATGAGCAGTTCTTC. Its translation: CASRPQLGGNYNEQFF.

The CDR3 sequence: CASSFSRRTAYGYTF. CDR3 coding DNA: TGTGCCAGCAGTTTTTCGCGCCGAACAGCATATGGCTACACCTTC. V usage is TRBV28 and J usage is TRBJ1-2; D call uncertain. CDR1 is MDHEN and CDR2 is SYDVKM in the germline V gene. V was pared by 3 bases and J by 5 bases, with 16 bases between. The CDR3 loop spans 15 amino acids.